This T cell receptor (beta chain) derives from a study of response to subunit inactivated influenza vaccine. Findings and limits, study-wide: Authors suggested each seasonal influenza vaccination recruits few new T cells.

TCRdb analysed the RT-PCR reads with MiXCR anew, one entry per CDR3 protein. The data contain hundreds of thousands of distinct CDR3 sequences, 11% to 15% of them singletons. Comment on this clonotype: Its specificity is unknown.

This specimen consisted of PBMCs from blood, obtained 14 to 15 days before vaccination. The receptor comes from a man in his fifties who received an inactivated influenza vaccine.

The CDR3 DNA sequence: TGTGCCAGCAGCATGACAGGTCCTGGGAGTCAGCCCCAGCATTTT. Protein sequence: CASSMTGPGSQPQHF. This chain connects TRBV12-3 or TRBV12-4 to TRBJ1-5, with a possible D match to TRBD1 (6 bases). The V end lost 6 bases, the J end lost 6 bases, and 18 bases lay between the germline ends. The CDR3 is 15 amino acids.